This TCR beta chain was identified during a study of OX40 agonist ivuxolimab in advanced cancers. V lost 6 bases and J lost 2, with 16 bases in between. The CDR3 is 15 residues long. Assay used: immunoSEQ multiplex PCR; TCRdb lists only in-frame clones, some missing. This sample carries about 17,000 clones, around 80% of them seen once, and the ten largest clones take 28%. Sequenced material: CD4+ or CD8+ T cells sorted from blood, taken in a trial of the OX40 agonist ivuxolimab. The chain has TRBV6-7 and TRBJ1-2; D perhaps matches TRBD1 (5 bases). TRBV6-7 is sorted into the ORF group, with uncertain function. The source of this sequence is an adult with an advanced solid tumor such as melanoma, head and neck, liver or kidney cancer. The CDR3 DNA reads as TGTGCCAGCAGCGTAGCCGGACACCCGAACTATGGCTACACCTTC. Amino acids: CASSVAGHPNYGYTF.